A selection of T cell receptor beta chains follows, all from one sample in a study of PD-L1 blockade in urothelial cancer. Method: immunoSEQ multiplex PCR; TCRdb's copy keeps in-frame clones and lacks some. The repertoire consists of 49,000 or so clones, with about four fifths occurring once and the leading ten covering 10%. Sequencing used PBMCs, obtained around atezolizumab (anti-PD-L1) treatment. The source is a man aged 65-85 years with urothelial cancer. CDR3s leave out the opening cysteine and the closing phenylalanine or tryptophan. Fields, in order: V gene, clone size, J gene, CDR3 protein. Not every row has a clone size; where given, it reads once, few, many or a size class.

TRBV29-1	once	TRBJ2-4	SVEDTGKNIQY
TRBV27	.	TRBJ2-5	ASSSRVQETQY
TRBV27	.	TRBJ1-4	ASSLSRTGAAEKLF
TRBV6-5	.	TRBJ2-1	ASSAVTSYNEQF
TRBV25-1	.	TRBJ1-5	ASSDPTGFQPQH
TRBV6-5	.	TRBJ2-2	ASSYTPGLGEELF
TRBV18	.	TRBJ2-7	ASSPPSGYGRNEQY
TRBV5-1	.	TRBJ2-7	ASSSRDRGVPYEQY
TRBV7-9	once	TRBJ1-1	ASSLGQGTSNTEAF
TRBV7-8	.	TRBJ2-2	ASSLSGSKAGELF
TRBV5-1	.	TRBJ2-1	ASTLAGGPEEQF
TRBV27	few	TRBJ1-4	ASSLLAGLSEKLF
TRBV27	.	TRBJ1-4	ASSWDTGGAGKLF
TRBV27	.	TRBJ1-2	ASSLSWPVRGYT
TRBV29-1	.	TRBJ1-4	SATREANEKLF
TRBV5-1	.	TRBJ2-7	ASSLIGAEEQY
TRBV6-6	.	TRBJ2-2	ASSYGRESGELF
TRBV10-1	.	TRBJ1-2	ASRDSGGLQYGYT
TRBV7-2	.	TRBJ2-2	ASSRAGGETGELF
TRBV13	.	TRBJ2-3	ASSPSTDTQY
TRBV9	.	TRBJ2-5	ASSVAGHEETQY
TRBV4-1	.	TRBJ1-1	ASSQEDQGGLNTEAF
TRBV9	.	TRBJ2-7	ASSGQREAFYEQY
TRBV28	.	TRBJ2-1	ASRLGLVNEQF
TRBV7-3	.	TRBJ2-1	ASSLPETNEQF
TRBV5-1	.	TRBJ2-5	ASSYSSGTETQY
TRBV6-6	.	TRBJ2-1	ASRGAGTGDNEQF
TRBV28	.	TRBJ2-5	ASSRGLAGETQY
TRBV29-1	.	TRBJ2-2	SVSSQYTGELF